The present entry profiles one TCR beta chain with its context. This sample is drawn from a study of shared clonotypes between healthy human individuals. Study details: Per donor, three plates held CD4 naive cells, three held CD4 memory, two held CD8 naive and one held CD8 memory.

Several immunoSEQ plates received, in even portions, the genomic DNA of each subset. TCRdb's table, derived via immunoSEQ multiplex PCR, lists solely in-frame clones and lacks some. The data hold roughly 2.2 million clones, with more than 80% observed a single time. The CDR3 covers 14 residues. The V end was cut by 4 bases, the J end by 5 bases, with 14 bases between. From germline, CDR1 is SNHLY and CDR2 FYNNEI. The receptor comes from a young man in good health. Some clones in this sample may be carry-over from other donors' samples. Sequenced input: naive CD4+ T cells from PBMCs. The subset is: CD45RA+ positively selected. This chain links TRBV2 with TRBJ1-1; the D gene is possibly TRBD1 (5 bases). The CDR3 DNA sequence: TGTGCCAGCAGTGTGGGGGTTAGCGGAACTGAAGCTTTCTTT. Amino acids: CASSVGVSGTEAFF.